One and the same sample provided the 6 T cell receptor beta chains below, sequenced in a study of CD8 T cells in ankylosing spondylitis. Findings of the study overall: Seemingly distinctive of ankylosing spondylitis blood was a TCR beta motif formed by eight highly homologous variants.

In TCRdb, the 5' RACE reads were re-called with MiXCR into one record per CDR3 protein. Of fewer than 500,000 distinct CDR3 sequences in the sample, roughly 25% are singletons; the top ten hold under 0.9%. Their target antigens are unknown. Sequencing used blood, either unsorted or a sorted T cell fraction (not recorded which). Receptors originate from a male donor with ankylosing spondylitis.

This clonotype was observed a few times. This chain connects TRBV7-9 to TRBJ2-1, with 9 bases fitting TRBD1. The CDR3 has 15 amino acids. Trimming took 2 bases from V and 7 from J; bases not matched to a gene: 6. CDR1 and CDR2 from the germline V gene are SEHNR and FQNEAQ (reference sequence). CDR3 DNA: TGTGCCAGCAGCTTATACAGGGGGCAGGGGAATGAGCAGTTCTTC. It is translated as CASSLYRGQGNEQFF.

The CDR3 protein is CAWIRSSTEAFF. CDR3 DNA sequence: TGTGCCTGGATAAGGTCAAGCACTGAAGCTTTCTTT. The gene calls are TRBV30 and TRBJ1-1, with D unclear. The CDR3 has 12 residues. Germline lookup yields CDR1 GTSNPN and CDR2 SVGIG (reference sequence). V shed 4 bases and J shed 4 bases, with 10 bases lying between them.

This sequence joins TRBV5-1 and TRBJ2-1; D may be TRBD1 (7 bases). V lost 7 bases and J lost 6, with 20 bases in between. The CDR3 covers 15 residues. The germline V gene encodes CDR1 SGHRS and CDR2 YFSETQ. The CDR3 sequence is CASHTGGTAGNEQFF. DNA of the CDR3: TGCGCCAGCCATACCGGCGGGACAGCAGGCAATGAGCAGTTCTTC.

This clonotype was seen only a few times. The chain carries TRBV7-2 and TRBJ1-3; no definite D call. Deletions cut 4 bases from V and 3 bases from J, with 7 bases between. The CDR3 runs 13 residues. The V gene's germline CDR1 is SGHTA and CDR2 FQGNSA. CDR3 bases: TGTGCCAGCAGCTCGTCGATTGGAAACACCATATATTTT. Translating gives CASSSSIGNTIYF. Drawing the rest from reference TRBV7-2 and TRBJ1-3, the complete variable domain is GAGVSQSPSNKVTEKGKDVELRCDPISGHTALYWYRQSLGQGLEFLIYFQGNSAPDKSGLPSDRFSAERTGGSVSTLTIQRTQQEDSAVYLCASSSSIGNTIYFGEGSWLTVV.

V and J are TRBV3-1 and TRBJ2-7, with D unresolved. This CDR3 is 13 amino acids long. Germline CDR1 LGHDT, CDR2 YNNKEL (reference sequence). V was cut by 1 base and J by 0 bases, with 4 bases left in between. The CDR3 DNA reads as TGTGCCAGCAGCCAAGGAAGCTCCTACGAGCAGTACGTC. Its protein product is CASSQGSSYEQYV.

This chain links TRBV6-2 or TRBV6-3 with TRBJ2-1; D gene unclear. V dropped 1 base and J dropped 4 bases, with 8 bases sitting between them. CDR1 and CDR2 (germline): MNHEY, SVGEGT. The CDR3 is 14 residues long. The CDR3 loop is CASSYLQKYNEQFF. CDR3 nucleotides: TGTGCCAGCAGTTACTTACAAAAATACAATGAGCAGTTCTTC.